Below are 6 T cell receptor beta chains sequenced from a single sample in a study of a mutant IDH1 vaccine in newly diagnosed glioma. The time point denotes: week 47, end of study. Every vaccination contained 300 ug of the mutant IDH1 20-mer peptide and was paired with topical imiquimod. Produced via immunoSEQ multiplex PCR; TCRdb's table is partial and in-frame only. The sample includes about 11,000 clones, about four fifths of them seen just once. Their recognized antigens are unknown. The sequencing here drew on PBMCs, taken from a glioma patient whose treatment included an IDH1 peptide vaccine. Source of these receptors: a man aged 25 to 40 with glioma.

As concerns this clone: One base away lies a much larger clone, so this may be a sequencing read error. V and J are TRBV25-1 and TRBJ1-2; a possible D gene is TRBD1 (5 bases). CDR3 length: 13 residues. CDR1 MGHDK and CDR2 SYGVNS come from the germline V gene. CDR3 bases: TGTGCCAGCAGTGTCAAGGGGCGGGATGGCTACGCCTTC. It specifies CASSVKGRDGYAF.

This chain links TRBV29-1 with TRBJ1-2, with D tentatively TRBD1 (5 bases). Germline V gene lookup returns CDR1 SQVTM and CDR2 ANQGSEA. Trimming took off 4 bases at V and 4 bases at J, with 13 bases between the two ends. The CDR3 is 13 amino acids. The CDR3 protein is CSVGRGRVYGYTF. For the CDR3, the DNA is TGCAGCGTTGGAAGGGGCAGAGTCTATGGCTACACCTTC. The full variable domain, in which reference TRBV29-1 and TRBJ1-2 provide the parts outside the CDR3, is SAVISQKPSRDICQRGTSLTIQCQVDSQVTMMFWYRQQPGQSLTLIATANQGSEATYESGFVIDKFPISRPNLTFSTLTVSNMSPEDSSIYLCSVGRGRVYGYTFGSGTRLTVV.

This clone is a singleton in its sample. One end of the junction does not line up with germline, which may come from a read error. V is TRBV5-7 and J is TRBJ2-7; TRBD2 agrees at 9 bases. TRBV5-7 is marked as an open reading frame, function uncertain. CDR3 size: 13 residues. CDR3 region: CLERGRACYEQYF. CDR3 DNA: TGCCTTGAGCGCGGGAGGGCCTGCTACGAGCAGTACTTC.

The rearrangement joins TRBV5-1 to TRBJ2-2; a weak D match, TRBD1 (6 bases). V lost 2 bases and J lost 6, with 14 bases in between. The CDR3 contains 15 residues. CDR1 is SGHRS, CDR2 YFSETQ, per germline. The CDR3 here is CASSLRQEEAGELFF. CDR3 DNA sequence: TGCGCCAGCAGCTTACGACAGGAGGAGGCCGGGGAGCTGTTTTTT.

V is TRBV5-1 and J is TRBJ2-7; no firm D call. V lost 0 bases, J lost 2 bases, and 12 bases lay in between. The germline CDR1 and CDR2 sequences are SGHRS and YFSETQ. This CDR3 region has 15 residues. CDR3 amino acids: CASSLGAGITYEQYF. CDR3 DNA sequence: TGCGCCAGCAGCTTGGGGGCAGGTATCACCTACGAGCAGTACTTC. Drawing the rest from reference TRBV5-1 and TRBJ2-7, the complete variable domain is KAGVTQTPRYLIKTRGQQVTLSCSPISGHRSVSWYQQTPGQGLQFLFEYFSETQRNKGNFPGRFSGRQFSNSRSEMNVSTLELGDSALYLCASSLGAGITYEQYFGPGTRLTVT.

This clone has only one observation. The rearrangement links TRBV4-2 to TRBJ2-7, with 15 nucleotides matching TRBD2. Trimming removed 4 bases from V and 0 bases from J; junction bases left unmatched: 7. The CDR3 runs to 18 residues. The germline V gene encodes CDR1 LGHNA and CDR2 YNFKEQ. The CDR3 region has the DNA TGTGCCAGCAGCCTCGGGACTAGCGGGAGGCGAAGCTCCTACGAGCAGTACTTC. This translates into CASSLGTSGRRSSYEQYF.